The clone carrying this T cell receptor beta chain has just a few counts. The antigen remains unidentified. The sample belongs to a study of cytomegalovirus exposure and HLA in healthy donors. There are 11 residues in the CDR3. The junction had 8 bases not matched to a gene; V was cut back by 4 bases and J by 12 bases. CDR1 and CDR2 (germline): DFQATT, SNEGSKA (reference sequence). Primers for the PCR totalled 60 Vbeta and 13 Jbeta. Libraries were prepared by immunoSEQ multiplex PCR; TCRdb keeps only in-frame clonotypes and omits some of them. Among about 210,000 clones listed, about 75% were seen once. Healthy bone marrow donors supplied every sample. Regarding the study as a whole: Earlier analysis looked at TCR beta V segments, and most were productive about 90% or about 30% of the time. Later analysis revealed greater clonal expansion in HLA-associated TCR beta chains than in equally common others. Some V segments, TRBV6-2 and TRBV6-3 among them, were indistinguishable and were therefore excluded.

The V call is TRBV20-1, the J call TRBJ2-7, with 8 bases identical to TRBD1. The receptor was derived from a male donor in good health and CMV-seronegative. Sequencing input: PBMCs. The CDR3 region has the DNA TGCAGTGCTACTACTAGGACAGGGCGGTACTTC. Amino acid sequence: CSATTRTGRYF.